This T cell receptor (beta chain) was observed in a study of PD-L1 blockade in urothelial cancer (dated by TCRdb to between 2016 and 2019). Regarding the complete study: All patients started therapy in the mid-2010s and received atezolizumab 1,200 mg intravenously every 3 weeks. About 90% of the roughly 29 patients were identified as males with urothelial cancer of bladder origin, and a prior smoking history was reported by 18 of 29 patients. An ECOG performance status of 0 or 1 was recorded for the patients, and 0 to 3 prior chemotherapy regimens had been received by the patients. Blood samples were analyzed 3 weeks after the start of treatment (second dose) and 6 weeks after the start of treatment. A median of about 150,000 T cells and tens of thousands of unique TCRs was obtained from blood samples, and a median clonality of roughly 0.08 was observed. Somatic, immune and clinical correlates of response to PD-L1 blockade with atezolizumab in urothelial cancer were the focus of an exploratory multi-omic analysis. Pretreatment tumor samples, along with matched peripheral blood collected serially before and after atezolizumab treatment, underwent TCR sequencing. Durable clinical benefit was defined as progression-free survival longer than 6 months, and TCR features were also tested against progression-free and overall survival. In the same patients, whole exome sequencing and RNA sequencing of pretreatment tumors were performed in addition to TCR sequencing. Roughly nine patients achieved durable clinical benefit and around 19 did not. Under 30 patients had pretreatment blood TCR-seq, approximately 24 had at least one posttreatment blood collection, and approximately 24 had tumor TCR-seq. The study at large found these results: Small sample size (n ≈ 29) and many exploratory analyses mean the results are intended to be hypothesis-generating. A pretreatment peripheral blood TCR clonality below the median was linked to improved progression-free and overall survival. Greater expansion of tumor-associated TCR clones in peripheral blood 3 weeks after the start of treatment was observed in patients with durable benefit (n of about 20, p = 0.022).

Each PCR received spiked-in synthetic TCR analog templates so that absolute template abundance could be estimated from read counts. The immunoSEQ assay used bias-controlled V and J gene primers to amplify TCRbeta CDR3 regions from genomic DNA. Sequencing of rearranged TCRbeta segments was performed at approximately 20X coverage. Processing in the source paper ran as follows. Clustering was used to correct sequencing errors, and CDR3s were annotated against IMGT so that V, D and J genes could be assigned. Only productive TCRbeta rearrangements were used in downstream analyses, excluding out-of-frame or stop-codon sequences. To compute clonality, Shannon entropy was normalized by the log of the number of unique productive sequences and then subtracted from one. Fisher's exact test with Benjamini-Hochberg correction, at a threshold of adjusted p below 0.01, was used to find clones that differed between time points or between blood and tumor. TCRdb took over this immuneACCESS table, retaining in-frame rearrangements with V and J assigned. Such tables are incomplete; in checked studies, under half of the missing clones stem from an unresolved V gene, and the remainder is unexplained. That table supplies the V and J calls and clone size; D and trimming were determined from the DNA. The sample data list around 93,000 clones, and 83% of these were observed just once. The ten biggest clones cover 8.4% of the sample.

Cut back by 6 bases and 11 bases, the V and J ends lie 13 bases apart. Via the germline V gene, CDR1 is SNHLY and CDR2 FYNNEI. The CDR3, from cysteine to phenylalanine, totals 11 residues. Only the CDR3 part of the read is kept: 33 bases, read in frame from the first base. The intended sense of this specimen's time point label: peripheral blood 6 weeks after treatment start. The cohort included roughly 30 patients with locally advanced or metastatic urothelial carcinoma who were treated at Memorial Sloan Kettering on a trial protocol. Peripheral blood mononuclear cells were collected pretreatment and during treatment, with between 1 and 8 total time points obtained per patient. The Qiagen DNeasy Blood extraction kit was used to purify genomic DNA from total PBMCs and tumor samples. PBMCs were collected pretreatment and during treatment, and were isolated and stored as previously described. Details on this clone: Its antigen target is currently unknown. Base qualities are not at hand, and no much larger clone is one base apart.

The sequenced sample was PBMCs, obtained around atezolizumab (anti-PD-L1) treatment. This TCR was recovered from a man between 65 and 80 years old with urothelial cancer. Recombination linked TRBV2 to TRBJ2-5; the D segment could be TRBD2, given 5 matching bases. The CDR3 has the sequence CASSDVREQYF. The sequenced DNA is TGTGCCAGCAGCGACGTGAGGGAGCAGTACTTC.